These 5 T cell receptor beta chains share one sample of origin, sequenced in a study of cytomegalovirus exposure and HLA in healthy donors. The data were produced by immunoSEQ multiplex PCR, yet TCRdb's version contains in-frame clones alone and is incomplete. The sample includes 57,000 or so clones, 90% to 95% of them seen just once. Sequences were obtained from PBMCs. The receptors stem from a woman in her twenties or thirties in good health and CMV-seronegative.

This clone was recorded only once. The V call is TRBV30, the J call TRBJ1-2; D call uncertain. CDR1 and CDR2 from the germline V gene are GTSNPN and SVGIG (reference sequence). Trimming cost V 3 bases and J 8 bases, with 13 bases left between them. CDR3 length: 12 residues. Written as DNA, the CDR3 is TGTGCCTGGAGCGCCAGTCCGGGGGGCTACACCTTC. Translated, it gives CAWSASPGGYTF. The variable domain in full, with the rest retrieved from reference TRBV30 and TRBJ1-2, is SQTIHQWPATLVQPVGSPLSLECTVEGTSNPNLYWYRQAAGRGLQLLFYSVGIGQISSEVPQNLSASRPQDRQFILSSKKLLLSDSGFYLCAWSASPGGYTFGSGTRLTVV.

CDR3: CASSPIRTGAFIGYEQYF. In DNA form, the CDR3 reads TGCGCCAGCAGCCCAATAAGGACAGGGGCCTTTATTGGCTACGAGCAGTACTTC. This chain uses TRBV5-1 with TRBJ2-7, with 9 bases identical to TRBD1. The J segment lost 3 bases and the V segment lost 4 bases, leaving 17 bases of the junction unmatched. The CDR3 loop spans 18 amino acids. CDR1 is SGHRS, CDR2 YFSETQ, per germline.

V gene TRBV5-6 combines with J gene TRBJ1-5; D unclear. Germline V gene lookup returns CDR1 SGHDT and CDR2 YYEEEE. The CDR3 is made up of 12 amino acids. V lost 2 bases and J lost 7, with 7 bases in between. The CDR3 is CASSFGGQPQHF. CDR3 bases: TGTGCCAGCAGCTTCGGCGGCCAGCCCCAGCATTTT. Looking up the rest from reference TRBV5-6 and TRBJ1-5 gives the full variable domain: DAGVTQSPTHLIKTRGQQVTLRCSPKSGHDTVSWYQQALGQGPQFIFQYYEEEERQRGNFPDRFSGHQFPNYSSELNVNALLLGDSALYLCASSFGGQPQHFGDGTRLSIL.

CDR3 residues: CASSANSNEKLFF. CDR3 DNA sequence: TGTGCCAGCAGTGCAAATTCTAATGAAAAACTGTTTTTT. This chain joins TRBV2 and TRBJ1-4; D call uncertain. The V and J ends lost 4 bases and 3 bases respectively, with 6 bases between them. CDR3 size: 13 residues. The germline V gene has CDR1 SNHLY and CDR2 FYNNEI.

This rearrangement joins TRBV6-1 to TRBJ2-3; 7 bases map to TRBD1. V lost 5 bases, J lost 5 bases, and 7 bases stayed unmatched. In germline, CDR1 is MNHNS, CDR2 SASEGT. The CDR3 runs to 14 residues. CDR3 residues: CASSNYQGVDTQYF. The CDR3 nucleotides read TGTGCCAGCAGTAACTACCAGGGGGTAGATACGCAGTATTTT.